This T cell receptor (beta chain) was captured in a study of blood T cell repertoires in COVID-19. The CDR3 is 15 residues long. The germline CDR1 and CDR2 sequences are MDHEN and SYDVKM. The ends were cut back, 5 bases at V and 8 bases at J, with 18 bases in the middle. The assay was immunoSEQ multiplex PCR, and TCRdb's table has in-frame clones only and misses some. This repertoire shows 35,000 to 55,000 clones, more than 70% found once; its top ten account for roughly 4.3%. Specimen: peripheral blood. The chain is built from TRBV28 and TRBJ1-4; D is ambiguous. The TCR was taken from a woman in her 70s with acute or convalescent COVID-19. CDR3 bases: TGTGCCAGCAGTCCCGCGACGGCGGATCGGGAAAAACTGTTTTTT. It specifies CASSPATADREKLFF.